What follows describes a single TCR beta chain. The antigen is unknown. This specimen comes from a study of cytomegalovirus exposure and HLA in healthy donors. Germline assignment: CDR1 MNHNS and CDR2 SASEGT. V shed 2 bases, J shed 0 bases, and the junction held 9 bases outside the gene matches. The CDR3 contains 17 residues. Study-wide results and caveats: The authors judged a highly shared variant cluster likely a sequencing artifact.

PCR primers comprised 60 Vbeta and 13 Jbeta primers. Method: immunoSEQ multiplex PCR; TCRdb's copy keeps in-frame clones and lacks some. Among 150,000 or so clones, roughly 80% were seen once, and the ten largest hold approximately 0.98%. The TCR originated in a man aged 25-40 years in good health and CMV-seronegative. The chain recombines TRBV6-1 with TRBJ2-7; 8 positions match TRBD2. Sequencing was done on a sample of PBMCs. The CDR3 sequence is CASSEQLSGAVSYEQYF. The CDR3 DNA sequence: TGTGCCAGCAGTGAACAACTTAGCGGGGCGGTCTCCTACGAGCAGTACTTC.